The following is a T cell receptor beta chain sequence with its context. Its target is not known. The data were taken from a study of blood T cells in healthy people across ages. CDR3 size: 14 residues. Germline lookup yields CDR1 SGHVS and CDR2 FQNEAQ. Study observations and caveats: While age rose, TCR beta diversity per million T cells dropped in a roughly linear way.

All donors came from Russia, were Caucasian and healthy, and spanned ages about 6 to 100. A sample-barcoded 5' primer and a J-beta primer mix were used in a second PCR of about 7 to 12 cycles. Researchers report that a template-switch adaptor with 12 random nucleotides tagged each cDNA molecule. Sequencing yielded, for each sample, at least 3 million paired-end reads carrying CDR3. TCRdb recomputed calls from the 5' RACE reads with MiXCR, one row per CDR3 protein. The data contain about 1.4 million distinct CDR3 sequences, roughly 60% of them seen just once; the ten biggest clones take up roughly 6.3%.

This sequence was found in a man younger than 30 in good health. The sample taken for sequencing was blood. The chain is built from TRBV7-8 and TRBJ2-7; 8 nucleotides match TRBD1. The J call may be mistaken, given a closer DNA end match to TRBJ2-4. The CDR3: CASSTRGQGNIQYF. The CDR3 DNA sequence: TGTGCCAGCAGCACCCGAGGACAGGGTAACATTCAGTACTTC.